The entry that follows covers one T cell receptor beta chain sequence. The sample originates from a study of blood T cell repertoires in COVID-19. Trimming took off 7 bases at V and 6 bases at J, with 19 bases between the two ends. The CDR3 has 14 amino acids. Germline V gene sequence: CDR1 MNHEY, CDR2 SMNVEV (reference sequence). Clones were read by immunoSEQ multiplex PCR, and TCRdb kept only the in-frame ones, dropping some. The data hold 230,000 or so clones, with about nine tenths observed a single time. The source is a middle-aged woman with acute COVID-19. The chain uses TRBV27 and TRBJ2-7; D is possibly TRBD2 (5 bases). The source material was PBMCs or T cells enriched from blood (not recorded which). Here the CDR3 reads CASKPSEGSSEQYF. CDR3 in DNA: TGTGCCAGCAAACCCTCTGAGGGTTCTAGCGAGCAGTACTTC.